Following are 29 T cell receptor beta chains from one sample sequenced in a study of cytomegalovirus exposure and HLA in healthy donors. PCR amplification relied on 60 Vbeta primers (plus 13 Jbeta primers). The assay was immunoSEQ multiplex PCR, and TCRdb's table has in-frame clones only and misses some. The table shows around 150,000 clones, with 66% occurring only once. The sample taken for sequencing was PBMCs. The receptors come from a woman aged 60-70 years in good health and CMV-seronegative.

Of note for this clone: One junction end disagrees with the germline gene, perhaps due to a read error. This chain connects TRBV7-9 to TRBJ2-3; D is unclear. The CDR3 contains 13 residues. Germline loops: CDR1 SEHNR, CDR2 FQNEAQ (reference sequence). CDR3 sequence reads: CSSSLVEADTQYF. Written as DNA, the CDR3 is TGTTCCAGCAGCTTAGTTGAGGCAGATACGCAGTATTTT.

CDR3 amino acids: CASSDSSGGPAQETQYF. The CDR3 DNA reads as TGTGCCAGCAGTGACTCTTCAGGGGGCCCAGCACAAGAGACCCAGTACTTC. The chain has TRBV6-4 and TRBJ2-5; 8 positions match TRBD1. This CDR3 contains 17 residues. Per germline, CDR1 MRHNA and CDR2 SNTAGT. The ends lost 0 bases at V and 2 bases at J; junction bases unmatched: 8.

This rearrangement joins TRBV7-2 to TRBJ1-5; 7 nucleotides agree with TRBD1. CDR1 and CDR2 (germline): SGHTA, FQGNSA. This CDR3 has 15 residues. J was trimmed by 5 bases and V by 5 bases; bases with no gene match: 9. The CDR3 sequence: CASSTTTGVHQPQHF. In nucleotides, the CDR3 is TGTGCCAGCAGCACCACCACAGGGGTCCATCAGCCCCAGCATTTT.

The chain links TRBV7-2 to TRBJ1-1; TRBD1 matches at 9 bases. The CDR3 has 13 amino acids. J was trimmed by 4 bases and V by 6 bases; bases with no gene match: 3. Germline assignment: CDR1 SGHTA and CDR2 FQGNSA. In DNA, the CDR3 is TGTGCCAGCAGAATACAGGGGGCCACTGAAGCTTTCTTT. Amino acids: CASRIQGATEAFF.

V gene TRBV2 combines with J gene TRBJ2-1; 8 nucleotides align to TRBD2. CDR3 length: 16 amino acids. V trimming: 1 base; J trimming: 5 bases; junction bases outside the gene matches: 7. Germline loops: CDR1 SNHLY, CDR2 FYNNEI. The chain's CDR3 is CASSEVTGGLDNEQFF. DNA of the CDR3: TGTGCCAGCAGTGAAGTGACGGGGGGGTTGGACAATGAGCAGTTCTTC.

This clone came up once. The V and J genes are TRBV7-2 and TRBJ2-3, with TRBD2 matching 8 bases. The germline V gene encodes CDR1 SGHTA and CDR2 FQGNSA. This CDR3 is 14 amino acids long. With 3 bases clipped from V and 4 bases from J, the junction kept 3 bases outside the gene matches. This CDR3 is CASSFGGRPDTQYF. CDR3 nucleotides: TGTGCCAGCAGCTTTGGCGGGAGGCCAGATACGCAGTATTTT.

The chain joins TRBV10-1 to TRBJ2-2; no reliable D call. The CDR3 runs 13 residues. CDR1 and CDR2 from the germline V gene are WNHNN and SYGVQD (reference sequence). V was cut by 6 bases and J by 4 bases, with 9 bases left in between. The CDR3 loop is CASRTGGTGELFF. In DNA, the CDR3 is TGCGCCAGCAGAACGGGTGGCACCGGGGAGCTGTTTTTT.

A single count supports this clone. The V gene is TRBV6-1, the J gene TRBJ1-5, with TRBD1 as a possible D gene (6 bases). The V gene's germline CDR1 is MNHNS and CDR2 SASEGT. The CDR3 has 15 residues. The V end was cut by 7 bases, the J end by 2 bases, with 15 bases between. The CDR3 sequence: CASTEGWTGNQPQHF. Here the CDR3 DNA reads TGTGCCAGCACCGAGGGGTGGACAGGCAATCAGCCCCAGCATTTT.

CDR3 nucleotides: TGCGCCAGCAGCTTGTGGGGGGGGTCAAACATTCAGTACTTC. Amino acids: CASSLWGGSNIQYF. The chain has TRBV5-1 and TRBJ2-4; 7 bases fit TRBD2. Germline V lookup: CDR1 SGHRS, CDR2 YFSETQ. The CDR3 sequence is 14 residues long. Trimming took 1 base from V and 6 from J; bases not matched to a gene: 4.

J is TRBJ2-2 and V is TRBV5-1, with 8 bases fitting TRBD2. CDR1 is SGHRS and CDR2 is YFSETQ in the germline V gene. V was clipped by 0 bases and J by 4 bases; unmatched bases: 8. The CDR3 covers 17 residues. In nucleotides, the CDR3 is TGCGCCAGCAGCTTGGTCCCAAGCGGGGGCGGCACCGGGGAGCTGTTTTTT. It is translated as CASSLVPSGGGTGELFF.

Turning to this clone: A read error may produce the germline difference seen at one junction end. The chain recombines TRBV7-9 with TRBJ2-2, with D possibly matching TRBD1 (5 bases). The CDR3 length is 14 residues. Germline V gives CDR1 SEHNR, CDR2 FQNEAQ (reference sequence). CDR3: CSSSLVGQGAELFF. The CDR3 nucleotides read TGTTCCAGCAGCTTAGTTGGGCAGGGCGCTGAGCTGTTTTTT.

The V and J genes are TRBV2 and TRBJ1-2; D gene unclear. CDR1 SNHLY and CDR2 FYNNEI come from the germline V gene. CDR3 size: 12 residues. V was clipped by 4 bases and J by 2 bases, with 5 bases between them. This CDR3 is CASSGQNYGYTF. The CDR3 nucleotides read TGTGCCAGCAGTGGCCAGAACTATGGCTACACCTTC.

The chain carries TRBV2 and TRBJ2-3; the match to TRBD1 covers 7 bases. V lost 1 base and J lost 5; bases outside the gene matches: 3. CDR3 length equals 14 residues. The V gene's germline CDR1 is SNHLY and CDR2 FYNNEI. CDR3 nucleotide sequence: TGTGCCAGCAGTGAAGACAGGGGCGGAGATACGCAGTATTTT. Translated, it gives CASSEDRGGDTQYF.

The V and J genes are TRBV5-6 and TRBJ1-4; 7 nucleotides match TRBD1. J gave up 4 bases and V 3 bases, and 3 bases lay outside the gene matches. CDR3 size: 14 residues. Germline CDR1 is SGHDT and CDR2 is YYEEEE. The CDR3 nucleotides read TGTGCCAGCAGCTGGGGACAGAATAATGAAAAACTGTTTTTT. Amino acids: CASSWGQNNEKLFF.

This clone appeared a few times. The J gene is TRBJ2-3, the V gene TRBV6-1, with TRBD2 matching over 8 bases. In germline, CDR1 is MNHNS, CDR2 SASEGT. The CDR3 totals 16 residues. Losses at the gene ends were 2 bases for V and 4 bases for J; bases not matched to a gene: 8. CDR3 loop: CASSERQRESPDTQYF. The CDR3 DNA reads as TGTGCCAGCAGTGAACGGCAGCGGGAGAGCCCAGATACGCAGTATTTT.

The chain links TRBV2 to TRBJ2-3; 7 nucleotides line up with TRBD2. The V gene end was trimmed by 6 bases and the J gene end by 2 bases; junction bases not matched to a gene: 8. The germline CDR1 and CDR2 sequences are SNHLY and FYNNEI. The CDR3 consists of 15 residues. CDR3 amino acids: CASRTGTINTDTQYF. CDR3 nucleotides: TGTGCCAGCAGAACCGGGACTATCAACACAGATACGCAGTATTTT.

V gene TRBV6-5 combines with J gene TRBJ2-3; D remains ambiguous. The ends were cut back, 2 bases at V and 2 bases at J, with 14 bases in the middle. The CDR3 length is 16 residues. Germline V gene sequence: CDR1 MNHEY, CDR2 SVGAGI. CDR3 amino acids: CASSYLRRGTTDTQYF. The CDR3 DNA sequence: TGTGCCAGCAGTTACCTTCGAAGAGGAACCACAGATACGCAGTATTTT.

V and J are TRBV18 and TRBJ1-1, with D possibly TRBD1 on 6 matching bases. V was pared by 5 bases and J by 8 bases, with 21 bases between. The CDR3 covers 15 residues. Germline assignment: CDR1 KGHSH and CDR2 LQKENI. CDR3 in amino acids: CASSFAGTPQGEAFF. The CDR3 nucleotides read TGTGCCAGCTCATTCGCCGGGACACCTCAGGGCGAAGCTTTCTTT.

For this clone: The same CDR3 arises from other DNA sequences in this sample as well. The V gene is TRBV18, the J gene TRBJ2-7, with 7 bases aligning to TRBD2. Germline CDR1 reads KGHSH; CDR2 reads LQKENI. Trimming removed 4 bases from V and 2 bases from J; junction bases left unmatched: 5. The CDR3 is 14 residues long. The DNA for the CDR3 is TGTGCCAGCTCACTCTCTAGCGGCCCCTACGAGCAGTACTTC. Protein sequence: CASSLSSGPYEQYF.

In DNA, the CDR3 is TGCGCCAGCAGCCAAGAAATGGGAATCGGGGGACAGTTCTATGGCTACACCTTC. It specifies CASSQEMGIGGQFYGYTF. This sequence joins TRBV4-3 and TRBJ1-2; 7 bases align to TRBD1. Germline CDR1 LGHNA, CDR2 YSLEER. V shed 0 bases and J 4 bases; nucleotides not matched to a gene: 14. CDR3 length: 18 amino acids.

This clone was observed a handful of times. V usage is TRBV7-2 and J usage is TRBJ1-4, with TRBD1 identical over 8 bases. The V gene's germline CDR1 is SGHTA and CDR2 FQGNSA. V was clipped by 5 bases and J by 3 bases; unmatched bases: 8. The CDR3 sequence is 16 residues long. The CDR3 loop reads CASSLQGVGANEKLFF. DNA for the CDR3: TGTGCCAGCAGCCTACAGGGGGTCGGCGCTAATGAAAAACTGTTTTTT.

This chain links TRBV7-9 with TRBJ2-7; maybe TRBD1 (6 bases). V lost 6 bases to trimming and J lost 6 bases, with 18 bases between them. The CDR3 contains 14 residues. Germline values: CDR1 SEHNR, CDR2 FQNEAQ (reference sequence). In DNA, the CDR3 is TGTGCCAGCAGGGCTACAGGGTTTCGGGGCGAGCAGTACTTC. This encodes CASRATGFRGEQYF.

The chain couples TRBV9 to TRBJ2-2; tentative D call: TRBD1 (6 bases). This CDR3 region has 15 residues. The V and J ends lost 7 bases and 4 bases respectively, with 17 bases between them. Germline loops: CDR1 SGDLS, CDR2 YYNGEE. CDR3 in amino acids: CASEGTGLGTGELFF. DNA of the CDR3: TGTGCCAGCGAGGGAACAGGGCTAGGCACCGGGGAGCTGTTTTTT.

There are a few counts of this clone. The chain combines TRBV25-1 with TRBJ2-2; D perhaps matches TRBD1 (5 bases). The CDR3 has 13 residues. CDR1 and CDR2 from the germline V gene are MGHDK and SYGVNS. Between the trimmed V and J ends, which lost 7 bases and 6 bases, there was a span of 12 bases. CDR3 coding DNA: TGTGCCAGCACGTCCACAGGCTCCGGGGAGCTGTTTTTT. Amino acid sequence: CASTSTGSGELFF.

This chain links TRBV5-1 with TRBJ2-5; 13 nucleotides match TRBD2. J was trimmed by 2 bases and V by 4 bases; bases with no gene match: 5. The CDR3 contains 16 residues. CDR1 SGHRS and CDR2 YFSETQ come from the germline V gene. The chain's CDR3 is CASSPGLAGAQETQYF. The DNA of the CDR3 is TGCGCCAGCAGCCCAGGACTAGCGGGAGCGCAAGAGACCCAGTACTTC.

The V call is TRBV5-4, the J call TRBJ1-1; maybe TRBD1 (6 bases). The CDR3 is 14 residues long. Looked up from germline, CDR1 is SGHNT and CDR2 is YYREEE (reference sequence). V was trimmed by 0 bases and J by 8 bases, leaving 14 bases between them. The CDR3 DNA is TGTGCCAGCAGCTTGGACAGGGCCGGATTCGAAGCTTTCTTT. Amino acid sequence: CASSLDRAGFEAFF.

The chain recombines TRBV4-3 with TRBJ1-4, with D uncertain. From germline, CDR1 is LGHNA and CDR2 YSLEER. V lost 4 bases, J lost 9 bases, and 15 bases lay in between. The CDR3 extends over 14 amino acids. The CDR3 protein is CASSRDPDGKKLFF. CDR3 bases: TGCGCCAGCAGCCGGGATCCGGACGGGAAAAAACTGTTTTTT.

This clone was detected a few times. This chain uses TRBV7-7 with TRBJ2-1; the D gene is possibly TRBD2 (5 bases). The CDR3 is 13 residues long. Germline V gene data show CDR1 as SSHAT and CDR2 as FNYEAQ (reference sequence). The germline V and J ends were trimmed by 5 bases and 9 bases, with 14 bases remaining between them. The CDR3 DNA reads as TGTGCCAGCAGCCCCACAGAGGGTAGTGAGCAGTTCTTC. Translation gives CASSPTEGSEQFF.

This chain connects TRBV2 to TRBJ1-1; 7 positions match TRBD1. The V gene end was trimmed by 3 bases and the J gene end by 3 bases; junction bases not matched to a gene: 4. CDR3 length equals 14 residues. Per the germline V gene, CDR1 is SNHLY and CDR2 is FYNNEI. The CDR3 nucleotides read TGTGCCAGCAGTGATCGGACAGGATACACTGAAGCTTTCTTT. Its translation: CASSDRTGYTEAFF.